Below are 2 T cell receptor beta chains sequenced from a single sample in a study of HIV-infected patients and healthy controls. Reverse transcription used 450 to 550 ng RNA and constant-region primers for alpha and beta. Using multiplexing indices, alpha and beta chain libraries were generated apart by chain-specific third strand synthesis. TCRdb used MiXCR to reprocess the 5' RACE reads, holding one entry per CDR3 protein. The sample lists about 16,000 distinct CDR3 sequences; under 10% were seen once. No cell fractionation was done, so the repertoire covers all unsorted peripheral blood T cells. The sequencing sample was made of blood. The receptors stem from an adult in good health.

This clonotype was seen repeatedly, ten times or more. The chain carries TRBV29-1 and TRBJ1-2; 7 bases align to TRBD1. Germline V lookup: CDR1 SQVTM, CDR2 ANQGSEA. The V segment lost 3 bases and the J segment 0 bases; nucleotides outside the gene matches: 4. CDR3 length: 14 residues. CDR3 residues: CSVELQGANYGYTF. In nucleotides, the CDR3 is TGCAGCGTTGAGTTGCAGGGGGCTAACTATGGCTACACCTTC.

The chain has TRBV7-9 and TRBJ2-1, with 9 bases fitting TRBD2. The V segment lost 3 bases and the J segment 1 base; nucleotides outside the gene matches: 4. Germline V CDR1 and CDR2: SEHNR, FQNEAQ (reference sequence). This CDR3 contains 16 residues. CDR3 DNA sequence: TGTGCCAGCAGCTTTGGCGGGAGGGGATCCTACAATGAGCAGTTCTTC. Amino acids: CASSFGGRGSYNEQFF.